This TCR beta chain is from a study of blood T cell repertoires in COVID-19. Trimming pared 5 bases from V and 9 bases from J, leaving 17 bases between. CDR3 length: 14 residues. The V gene's germline CDR1 is LNHDA and CDR2 SQIVND (reference sequence). Measured with immunoSEQ multiplex PCR; TCRdb has only the in-frame clones, and not every one. The sample lists about 220,000 clones; 65% to 85% were seen once. The V call is TRBV19, the J call TRBJ1-5; tentatively, D is TRBD1 (5 bases). This TCR was recovered from a woman aged 30 to 39 who had recovered from COVID-19. Specimen: peripheral blood. CDR3 nucleotides: TGTGCCAGTAGTGGGGGGACTGCGGAATGGCCCCAGCATTTT. Amino acid sequence: CASSGGTAEWPQHF.